The 22 T cell receptor beta chains given below trace back to one sample, sequenced in a study of PD-1 blockade in classical Hodgkin lymphoma (dated by TCRdb to about 2020). The library was made by the immunoSEQ multiplex PCR assay. The immuneACCESS repertoire file appears here via TCRdb, limited to in-frame rearrangements. These files lack a portion of the clones; in checked studies, under half of the deficit traces to unresolved V genes, and the cause of the others is not known. This sample comprises tens of thousands of clones, 86% of them detected only once. 0.4% to 0.45% of the sample is held by the ten biggest clonotypes. Per the publication, the time point label means: cycle 4 day 1 (C4D1), after more than 5 weeks of nivolumab. Every trial patient had relapsed after autologous stem cell transplantation, and cohorts A, B and C differed in prior brentuximab vedotin exposure. CD4+ T cells were purified from thawed PBMCs by magnetic negative selection with a Miltenyi CD4+ T cell isolation kit.

Sequences were derived from CD4+ T cells from blood, sampled before the fourth cycle of nivolumab. Receptor source: a human donor with classical Hodgkin lymphoma.

The CDR3 loop reads CAISDFTEAFF. The CDR3 DNA follows: TGTGCCATCAGTGACTTCACTGAAGCTTTCTTT. The chain combines TRBV10-3 with TRBJ1-1, with unresolved D. Germline lookup yields CDR1 ENHRY and CDR2 SYGVKD. CDR3 size: 11 residues. The V gene lost 3 bases and the J gene lost 4 bases, with 3 bases spanning the gap.

This chain links TRBV6-5 with TRBJ1-4, with a possible D match to TRBD1 (6 bases). The CDR3 runs 13 residues. Trimming left V 5 bases short and J 10 bases short, with 14 bases between. The germline gives CDR1 MNHEY, CDR2 SVGAGI. The CDR3 loop reads CASSQHRDGKLFF. Here the CDR3 DNA reads TGTGCCAGCAGTCAACACAGGGATGGAAAACTGTTTTTT.

The J gene is TRBJ2-2, the V gene TRBV4-1; D gene unclear. The V end lost 4 bases, the J end lost 5 bases, and 5 bases lay between the germline ends. The CDR3 extends over 12 amino acids. Germline V gene data show CDR1 as MGHRA and CDR2 as YSYEKL. In DNA, the CDR3 is TGCGCCAGCAGCCTCAGAACCGGGGAGCTGTTTTTT. Protein product: CASSLRTGELFF.

The genes are TRBV2 and TRBJ1-4; D is uncertain. Germline V gives CDR1 SNHLY, CDR2 FYNNEI. This CDR3 is 15 amino acids long. Between the trimmed V and J ends, which lost 7 bases and 5 bases, there was a span of 17 bases. CDR3 in amino acids: CASIKSGYGNEKLFF. Written as DNA, the CDR3 is TGTGCCAGCATTAAATCGGGGTATGGAAATGAAAAACTGTTTTTT.

The chain employs TRBV14 and TRBJ1-4, with a possible D match to TRBD1 (6 bases). The V and J ends lost 4 bases and 1 base respectively, with 7 bases between them. CDR1 and CDR2 (germline): SGHDN, FVKESK. This CDR3 has 14 amino acids. The chain's CDR3 is CASSLRGTNEKLFF. CDR3 in DNA: TGTGCCAGCAGCCTCAGGGGAACTAATGAAAAACTGTTTTTT.

This clone was recorded once. The rearrangement uses TRBV11-2 and TRBJ2-1; TRBD1 agrees at 7 bases. Germline V lookup: CDR1 SGHAT, CDR2 FQNNGV. The CDR3 covers 15 residues. J lost 0 bases, V lost 6 bases, and 5 bases had no gene match. The CDR3 sequence: CASRDRVVSYNEQFF. CDR3 nucleotide sequence: TGTGCCAGCAGAGACAGGGTCGTCTCCTACAATGAGCAGTTCTTC.

This chain connects TRBV10-3 to TRBJ1-4, with 7 nucleotides matching TRBD1. Germline-derived CDR1 and CDR2 are ENHRY and SYGVKD. V was pared by 10 bases and J by 10 bases, with 6 bases of the junction left unmatched. The CDR3 has 11 residues. CDR3 in amino acids: CASRQGGKLFF. DNA for the CDR3: TGTGCCAGCAGACAGGGCGGAAAACTGTTTTTT.

The chain employs TRBV18 and TRBJ2-1; D ambiguous. This CDR3 contains 17 residues. CDR1 is KGHSH and CDR2 is LQKENI in the germline V gene. Trimming took 0 bases from V and 1 from J, leaving 13 bases between them. The CDR3 bases are TGTGCCAGCTCACCACCGACCATAGGGTCTTCCTACAATGAGCAGTTCTTC. This encodes CASSPPTIGSSYNEQFF.

In its sample, this clone was seen once. The gene calls are TRBV18 and TRBJ1-3; possibly TRBD1 for D (5 bases). Germline loops: CDR1 KGHSH, CDR2 LQKENI. The CDR3 contains 17 residues. V was cut by 0 bases and J by 1 base, with 13 bases left in between. The DNA for the CDR3 is TGTGCCAGCTCACCACCGGTGGCCAGGGTTTCTGGAAACACCATATATTTT. Its translation is CASSPPVARVSGNTIYF. The full variable domain, its missing parts supplied by reference TRBV18 and TRBJ1-3, is NAGVMQNPRHLVRRRGQEARLRCSPMKGHSHVYWYRQLPEEGLKFMVYLQKENIIDESGMPKERFSAEFPKEGPSILRIQQVVRGDSAAYFCASSPPVARVSGNTIYFGEGSWLTVV.

The V call is TRBV7-2, the J call TRBJ1-5, with D hard to call. The V gene lost 3 bases and the J gene lost 4 bases, with 13 bases spanning the gap. CDR3 size: 15 residues. Germline CDR1 is SGHTA and CDR2 is FQGNSA. CDR3 in amino acids: CASSFLPIPNQPQHF. For the CDR3, the DNA is TGTGCCAGCAGCTTCTTGCCGATCCCGAATCAGCCCCAGCATTTT.

The chain employs TRBV5-4 and TRBJ2-5; tentative D call: TRBD2 (5 bases). V lost 2 bases and J 2 bases, leaving 22 bases between the germline ends. CDR1 and CDR2 (germline): SGHNT, YYREEE (reference sequence). CDR3 size: 18 residues. Written as DNA, the CDR3 is TGTGCCAGCAGCTTAGCACTAGGAGTGATGGGTACTCAAGAGACCCAGTACTTC. Its protein is CASSLALGVMGTQETQYF. Complete variable domain (other parts from reference TRBV5-4 and TRBJ2-5): ETGVTQSPTHLIKTRGQQVTLRCSSQSGHNTVSWYQQALGQGPQFIFQYYREEENGRGNFPPRFSGLQFPNYSSELNVNALELDDSALYLCASSLALGVMGTQETQYFGPGTRLLVL.

This rearrangement joins TRBV28 to TRBJ1-2; a weak D match, TRBD1 (6 bases). V lost 9 bases, J lost 6 bases, and 17 bases lay in between. The germline CDR1 and CDR2 sequences are MDHEN and SYDVKM. This CDR3 is 13 amino acids long. The CDR3 is CASKNREFHGYTF. The CDR3 DNA reads as TGTGCCAGTAAAAACAGGGAGTTCCATGGCTACACCTTC.

The chain is built from TRBV12-2 and TRBJ2-5; the D segment call TRBD2 is taken from the table without a DNA check. TRBV12-2 is termed a pseudogene. CDR3 length equals 22 residues. CDR3 nucleotides: TGTGCAAGTCGTTCTCTGGATACGGACCTCCGGGAGGAAGAGCATCTACAAGAGACCCAGTACTTC. Translated: CASRSLDTDLREEEHLQETQYF.

This clone has a single count. The chain recombines TRBV28 with TRBJ2-1; 12 nucleotides line up with TRBD2. The length of the CDR3 is 17 residues. The germline gives CDR1 MDHEN, CDR2 SYDVKM. Trimming took 5 bases from V and 5 from J; bases not matched to a gene: 10. This CDR3 reads CASSRPSGRAWDNEQFF. CDR3 coding DNA: TGTGCCAGCAGTCGGCCTAGCGGGAGGGCCTGGGACAATGAGCAGTTCTTC. The full variable domain, its missing parts supplied by reference TRBV28 and TRBJ2-1, is DVKVTQSSRYLVKRTGEKVFLECVQDMDHENMFWYRQDPGLGLRLIYFSYDVKMKEKGDIPEGYSVSREKKERFSLILESASTNQTSMYLCASSRPSGRAWDNEQFFGPGTRLTVL.

In its sample, this clone was seen once. The V gene is TRBV29-1, the J gene TRBJ2-5; tentative D call: TRBD2 (6 bases). TRBJ2-7 explains the end of the DNA better; the J call may be wrong. CDR1 SQVTM and CDR2 ANQGSEA come from the germline V gene. The CDR3 sequence is 14 residues long. The CDR3 bases are TGCAGCGTTACCCCCGGGACTCGCCCCTACGAGCAGTACTTC. Amino acid sequence: CSVTPGTRPYEQYF.

This clone occurred once. For the CDR3, the DNA is TGCGCCAGCAGCTTAATGGGCACGGCAGGGGAGACCCAGTACTTC. It specifies CASSLMGTAGETQYF. The chain uses TRBV5-1 and TRBJ2-5; D possibly corresponds to TRBD1 (5 bases). The CDR3 runs 15 residues. Trimming stripped 2 bases from V and 5 bases from J, with 16 bases between. In germline, CDR1 is SGHRS, CDR2 YFSETQ. The variable domain in full, with the rest retrieved from reference TRBV5-1 and TRBJ2-5, is KAGVTQTPRYLIKTRGQQVTLSCSPISGHRSVSWYQQTPGQGLQFLFEYFSETQRNKGNFPGRFSGRQFSNSRSEMNVSTLELGDSALYLCASSLMGTAGETQYFGPGTRLLVL.

This chain connects TRBV5-4 to TRBJ2-3, with 10 bases identical to TRBD2. V gave up 4 bases and J gave up 1 base; unmatched junction bases: 6. Germline V gene data show CDR1 as SGHNT and CDR2 as YYREEE (reference sequence). The CDR3 covers 16 residues. The CDR3 is CASSPFLAGGTDTQYF. Here the CDR3 DNA reads TGTGCCAGCAGCCCTTTTCTAGCGGGGGGCACAGATACGCAGTATTTT.

CDR3 loop: CASSQVGGGTDTQYF. Here the CDR3 DNA reads TGTGCCAGCAGCCAAGTCGGGGGTGGCACAGATACGCAGTATTTT. The V gene is TRBV14, the J gene TRBJ2-3, with TRBD2 as a possible D gene (6 bases). The CDR3 runs 15 residues. CDR1 and CDR2 from the germline V gene are SGHDN and FVKESK. Trimming stripped 1 base from V and 1 base from J, with 9 bases between.

The chain employs TRBV19 and TRBJ1-6; D is ambiguous. The CDR3 is 15 amino acids. Germline V gene sequence: CDR1 LNHDA, CDR2 SQIVND (reference sequence). V was trimmed by 7 bases and J by 7 bases, leaving 17 bases between them. The CDR3 nucleotides read TGTGCCAGTAATGTGGGTGAGGGTGTGAATTCACCCCTCCACTTT. Protein product: CASNVGEGVNSPLHF.

The chain is built from TRBV29-1 and TRBJ2-3; the D is unclear. V was shortened by 4 bases and J by 5 bases, with 10 bases between the two germline ends. Looked up from germline, CDR1 is SQVTM and CDR2 is ANQGSEA. This CDR3 spans 12 amino acids. The CDR3 loop reads CSVAEFVDTQYF. Here the CDR3 DNA reads TGCAGCGTTGCTGAGTTTGTAGATACGCAGTATTTT.

V gene TRBV6-5 combines with J gene TRBJ1-6; D call uncertain. V lost 0 bases and J lost 9, with 12 bases in between. Germline lookup yields CDR1 MNHEY and CDR2 SVGAGI. The CDR3 totals 15 residues. CDR3 in amino acids: CASSYSTTKTSPLHF. The CDR3 bases are TGTGCCAGCAGTTACTCGACGACGAAAACTTCACCCCTCCACTTT.

The rearrangement joins TRBV28 to TRBJ2-7; 7 bases match TRBD2. The ends lost 3 bases at V and 0 bases at J; junction bases unmatched: 5. The CDR3 runs 15 residues. Germline CDR1 and CDR2: MDHEN and SYDVKM. The CDR3 loop reads CASSLGREDSYEQYF. CDR3 sequence (DNA): TGTGCCAGCAGTTTGGGTCGGGAGGACTCCTACGAGCAGTACTTC.